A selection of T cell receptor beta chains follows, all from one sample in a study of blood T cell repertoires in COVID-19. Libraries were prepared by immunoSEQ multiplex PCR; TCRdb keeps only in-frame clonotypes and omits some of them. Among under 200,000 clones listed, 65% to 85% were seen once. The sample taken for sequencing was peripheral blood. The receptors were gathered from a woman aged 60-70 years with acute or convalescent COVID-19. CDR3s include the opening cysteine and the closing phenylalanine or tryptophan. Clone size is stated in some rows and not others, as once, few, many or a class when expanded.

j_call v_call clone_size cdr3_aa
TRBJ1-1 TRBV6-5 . CASSYSIESMNTEAFF
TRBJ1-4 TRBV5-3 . CARSGSDRATNEKLFF
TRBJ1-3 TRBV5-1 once CASSLTGAGNTIYF
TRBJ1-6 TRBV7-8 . CASSWGTGVTYNSPLHF
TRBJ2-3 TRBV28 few CASSASGGAPQSDTQYF
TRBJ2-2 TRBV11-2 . CASSLGAGELFF
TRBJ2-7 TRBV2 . CASVWLQGSYEQYF
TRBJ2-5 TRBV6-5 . CASSRGLKETQYF
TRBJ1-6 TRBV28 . CASSLTVLNSPLHF
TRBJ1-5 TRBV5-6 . CASSPGQGSIYNQPQHF
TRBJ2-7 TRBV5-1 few CASSLRGQGPYEQYF
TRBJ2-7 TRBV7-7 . CASSSGLLYEQYF
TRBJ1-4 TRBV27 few CASRPTGGDEKLFF
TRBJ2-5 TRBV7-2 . CASSLIIAQETQYF
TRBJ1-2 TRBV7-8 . CASSSSGTGGYGYTF
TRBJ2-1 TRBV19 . CASSINYNYNEQFF
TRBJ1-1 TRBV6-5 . CASSFRDRGLTEAFF
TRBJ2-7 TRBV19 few CASSMPSGNHYEQYF
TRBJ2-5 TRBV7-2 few CASSWGGPETQYF
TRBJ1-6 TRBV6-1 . CASSELGAFRAPLHF
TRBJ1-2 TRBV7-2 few CASSPQGGIGYGYTF
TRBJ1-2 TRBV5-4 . CASSLELRGRDGYTF
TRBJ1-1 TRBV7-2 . CASSSRSTGGVEAFF
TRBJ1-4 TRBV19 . CASSRQSATNEKLFF
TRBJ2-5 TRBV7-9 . CASSFSQGARETQYF
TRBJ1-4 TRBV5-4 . CASSLGQGALHNEKLFF
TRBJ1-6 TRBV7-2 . CASRPGQYNSPLHF
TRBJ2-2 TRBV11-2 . CATSGGAGTGELFF
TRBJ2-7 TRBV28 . CASSFPRKTGESEQYF
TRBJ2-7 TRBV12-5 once CASGLGTDEQYF
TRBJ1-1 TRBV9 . CASSPYRAQNTEAFF
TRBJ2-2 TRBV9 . CASSGLAALGNTGELFF
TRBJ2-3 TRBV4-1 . CASSQEALAGGTDTQYF
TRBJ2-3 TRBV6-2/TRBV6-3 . CASSPGSGALTDTQYF
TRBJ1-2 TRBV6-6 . CASSYPGGYGYTF
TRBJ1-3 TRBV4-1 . CASSQGPTGSGNTIYF
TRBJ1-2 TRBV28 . CASSYKQGIYGYTF
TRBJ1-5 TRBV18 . CASSTTFSTGGSQPQHF
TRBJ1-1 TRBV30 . CAHRTGRIGAFF
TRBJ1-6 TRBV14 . CASSQDIIPNSPLHF
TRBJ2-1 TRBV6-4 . CASSPRLAGNNEQFF
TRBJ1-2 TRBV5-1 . CASSWGTVRDYGYTF
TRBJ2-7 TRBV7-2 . CASSRSGTGFYEQYF